These 24 T cell receptor beta chains originate from one sample sequenced in a study of shared clonotypes between healthy human individuals. The repertoire was sequenced with immunoSEQ multiplex PCR; TCRdb's copy has only in-frame clones and lacks some. Of about 960,000 clones in the sample, about 80% were seen once. The sample taken for sequencing was memory CD4+ T cells sorted from blood. Subset reported: CD45RA-negative fraction. The receptors were gathered from a man younger than 35 in good health.

CDR3 sequence reads: CASRRGPTNEKLFF. CDR3 nucleotides: TGTGCCAGCAGGAGGGGTCCGACTAATGAAAAACTGTTTTTT. This sequence joins TRBV11-2 and TRBJ1-4; TRBD1 might be the D (5 bases). This CDR3 region has 14 residues. Germline CDR1 is SGHAT and CDR2 is FQNNGV. V lost 6 bases and J 2 bases, leaving 10 bases between the germline ends.

The V and J genes are TRBV5-1 and TRBJ2-2; D unclear. The CDR3 has 13 amino acids. In germline, CDR1 is SGHRS, CDR2 YFSETQ. The V end was cut by 2 bases, the J end by 4 bases, with 6 bases between. The CDR3 region is CASSFDFTGELFF. CDR3 DNA sequence: TGCGCCAGCAGCTTCGACTTCACCGGGGAGCTGTTTTTT.

This clone was detected only once. The V and J genes are TRBV30 and TRBJ1-1; TRBD1 is a possible D gene (6 bases). V lost 2 bases to trimming and J lost 2 bases, with 18 bases between them. CDR1 GTSNPN and CDR2 SVGIG come from the germline V gene (reference sequence). The CDR3 has 16 residues. The CDR3, as DNA: TGTGCCTGGAGTACAGGGTATTCGTTTCGTAACACTGAAGCTTTCTTT. It specifies CAWSTGYSFRNTEAFF.

This clone was observed a handful of times. The chain employs TRBV11-1 and TRBJ2-7, with TRBD1 identical over 7 bases. Germline V gene lookup returns CDR1 SGHAT and CDR2 FQDESV (reference sequence). This CDR3 contains 15 residues. The trim removed 5 bases at V and 0 bases at J, leaving 7 bases unmatched. This chain's CDR3 is CASSPGTAISYEQYF. For the CDR3, the DNA is TGTGCCAGCAGCCCCGGGACAGCGATCTCCTACGAGCAGTACTTC.

The rearrangement uses TRBV6-6 and TRBJ2-7, with TRBD1 matching over 7 bases. Germline values: CDR1 MNHNY, CDR2 SVGAGI (reference sequence). The length of the CDR3 is 13 residues. Trimming removed 10 bases from V and 2 bases from J; junction bases left unmatched: 8. CDR3 loop: CATTPTGTYEQYF. The CDR3 coding sequence is TGTGCCACGACCCCGACAGGGACCTACGAGCAGTACTTC.

The gene calls are TRBV19 and TRBJ1-2; D remains ambiguous. The CDR3 runs to 15 residues. The germline gives CDR1 LNHDA, CDR2 SQIVND (reference sequence). Trimming took off 5 bases at V and 2 bases at J, with 15 bases between the two ends. CDR3 coding DNA: TGTGCCAGTAGTCCAACCCGGCAAACCAACTATGGCTACACCTTC. Protein product: CASSPTRQTNYGYTF.

This clone was picked up a small number of times. J is TRBJ2-5 and V is TRBV6-5; 7 nucleotides agree with TRBD2. The V segment lost 4 bases and the J segment 5 bases; nucleotides outside the gene matches: 7. The CDR3 is 14 amino acids. Germline V gene lookup returns CDR1 MNHEY and CDR2 SVGAGI. The CDR3 region is CASSSGTNVETQYF. CDR3 DNA sequence: TGTGCCAGCAGTTCCGGGACTAATGTGGAGACCCAGTACTTC.

CDR3 nucleotides: TGTGCCAGCAGCACCGGGACAGGCAAATCCTACGAGCAGTACTTC. Protein product: CASSTGTGKSYEQYF. The chain recombines TRBV11-2 with TRBJ2-7, with TRBD1 matching over 8 bases. Germline V gene sequence: CDR1 SGHAT, CDR2 FQNNGV. This CDR3 contains 15 residues. The junction had 7 bases not matched to a gene; V was cut back by 5 bases and J by 1 base.

CDR3 sequence: CASRATGGRQPQHF. Written as DNA, the CDR3 is TGTGCCAGCAGGGCAACAGGGGGGCGACAGCCCCAGCATTTT. The chain employs TRBV6-1 and TRBJ1-5; the match to TRBD1 covers 8 bases. The CDR3 sequence is 14 residues long. CDR1 is MNHNS and CDR2 is SASEGT in the germline V gene. V dropped 6 bases and J dropped 7; count of bases not matched to a gene: 8.

On this clone: Other DNA sequences in this specimen translate into the identical CDR3. The chain couples TRBV18 to TRBJ2-2, with 11 positions matching TRBD1. In germline, CDR1 is KGHSH, CDR2 LQKENI. The CDR3 runs to 15 residues. V shed 6 bases, J shed 4 bases, and the junction held 4 bases outside the gene matches. The CDR3, as DNA: TGTGCCAGCTCGCCCGGGACAGGGGGCACCGGGGAGCTGTTTTTT. Translation gives CASSPGTGGTGELFF.

J is TRBJ1-1 and V is TRBV18, with D perhaps matching TRBD1 (5 bases). Germline V lookup: CDR1 KGHSH, CDR2 LQKENI. The ends were cut back, 3 bases at V and 1 base at J, with 12 bases in the middle. This CDR3 contains 15 residues. As DNA, the CDR3 is TGTGCCAGCTCACCCCGAATGGGGCAGAACACTGAAGCTTTCTTT. This sequence encodes CASSPRMGQNTEAFF.

This clone was observed a handful of times. The chain links TRBV7-2 to TRBJ1-5, with D hard to call. The germline V gene encodes CDR1 SGHTA and CDR2 FQGNSA. The CDR3 runs 13 residues. Trimming pared 0 bases from V and 7 bases from J, leaving 7 bases between. The DNA of the CDR3 is TGTGCCAGCAGCTTAGCGCGGGAACAGCCCCAGCATTTT. This codes for CASSLAREQPQHF.

This clone occurred once. It is unclear where the CDR3 begins or ends on the DNA, so no DNA is shown, and the CDR3 is as TCRdb lists it. The sample contains more than one DNA sequence encoding this CDR3. J is TRBJ1-4 and V is TRBV28. The CDR3 is 15 residues long, counting both termini. Per the germline V gene, CDR1 is MDHEN and CDR2 is SYDVKM. This CDR3 is CASSSSGGGNEKLFF.

Comments on this clone: Additional DNA sequences in this sample encode the identical CDR3. The genes are TRBV9 and TRBJ2-6; unclear D gene. CDR1 is SGDLS, CDR2 YYNGEE, per germline. Deletions cut 0 bases from V and 4 bases from J, with 5 bases between. The CDR3 contains 14 residues. The chain's CDR3 is CASSVVSGANVLTF. The CDR3, as DNA: TGTGCCAGCAGCGTAGTGTCCGGGGCCAACGTCCTGACTTTC.

Regarding this clone: Other DNA sequences from this sample encode an identical CDR3 as well. The genes are TRBV6-5 and TRBJ2-3; 12 bases agree with TRBD2. The CDR3 totals 16 residues. The trim removed 4 bases at V and 0 bases at J, leaving 2 bases unmatched. Germline loops: CDR1 MNHEY, CDR2 SVGAGI. The CDR3 loop is CASSSGLAGSTDTQYF. As DNA, the CDR3 is TGTGCCAGCAGTTCAGGACTAGCGGGAAGCACAGATACGCAGTATTTT.

V gene TRBV7-6 combines with J gene TRBJ2-2, with D perhaps being TRBD1 or TRBD2 (5 bases each). Per the germline V gene, CDR1 is SGHVS and CDR2 is FNYEAQ. The CDR3 sequence is 16 residues long. V shed 0 bases and J shed 7 bases, with 15 bases lying between them. The CDR3 coding sequence is TGTGCCAGCAGCTTAGCTCAGTCAGGGACCGGCGGGGAGCTGTTTTTT. Translating it yields CASSLAQSGTGGELFF.

V is TRBV5-4 and J is TRBJ2-7; D might be TRBD1 (6 bases). The germline gives CDR1 SGHNT, CDR2 YYREEE (reference sequence). The CDR3 has 13 amino acids. Trimming pared 4 bases from V and 3 bases from J, leaving 11 bases between. CDR3 sequence (DNA): TGTGCCAGCAGCCCAGGACAGCGCTACGAGCAGTACTTC. Amino acids: CASSPGQRYEQYF.

This clone was observed a few times. V is TRBV27 and J is TRBJ1-2; 7 bases agree with TRBD1. The CDR3 extends over 12 amino acids. J was trimmed by 9 bases and V by 7 bases; bases with no gene match: 8. Per germline, CDR1 MNHEY and CDR2 SMNVEV (reference sequence). CDR3 DNA: TGTGCCAGCAAAAGGACAGGCCGTAGCTACACCTTC. As protein: CASKRTGRSYTF.

The J gene is TRBJ2-5, the V gene TRBV7-2, with D possibly called TRBD1 or TRBD2 (5 bases each). CDR1 is SGHTA and CDR2 is FQGNSA in the germline V gene. The CDR3 totals 15 residues. V lost 2 bases, J lost 6 bases, and 16 bases lay in between. CDR3 residues: CASSLFGTATKTQYF. The CDR3 region has the DNA TGTGCCAGCAGCTTATTCGGGACGGCCACAAAGACCCAGTACTTC.

The chain recombines TRBV6-1 with TRBJ2-7; 8 nucleotides match TRBD2. The CDR3 runs 15 residues. Trimming took 4 bases from V and 2 from J; bases not matched to a gene: 7. Germline CDR1 is MNHNS and CDR2 is SASEGT. The CDR3 DNA is TGTGCCAGCAGTGGGACTAGCCCCCGCCCCTACGAGCAGTACTTC. Its translation: CASSGTSPRPYEQYF.

The gene calls are TRBV19 and TRBJ2-2, with unresolved D. Trimming cost V 11 bases and J 6 bases, with 13 bases left between them. The CDR3 is made up of 12 amino acids. From germline, CDR1 is LNHDA and CDR2 SQIVND (reference sequence). CDR3 sequence (DNA): TGTGCCGCAAAAACCCTGGCCGGGGAGCTGTTTTTT. This sequence encodes CAAKTLAGELFF. Full variable domain (remainder filled in from reference TRBV19 and TRBJ2-2): DGGITQSPKYLFRKEGQNVTLSCEQNLNHDAMYWYRQDPGQGLRLIYYSQIVNDFQKGDIAEGYSVSREKKESFPLTVTSAQKNPTAFYLCAAKTLAGELFFGEGSRLTVL.

J is TRBJ2-7 and V is TRBV2; 9 positions agree with TRBD2. Germline CDR1 and CDR2: SNHLY and FYNNEI. The J segment lost 1 base and the V segment lost 9 bases, leaving 4 bases of the junction unmatched. This CDR3 spans 13 amino acids. CDR3 nucleotide sequence: TGTGCCAGTGAGCGGGGGGATTCCTACGAGCAGTACTTC. Translated: CASERGDSYEQYF.

The rearrangement joins TRBV18 to TRBJ2-7; 10 bases are a match to TRBD2. The CDR3 runs to 15 residues. CDR1 and CDR2 (germline): KGHSH, LQKENI. V was pared by 3 bases and J by 0 bases, with 2 bases of the junction left unmatched. The CDR3 sequence: CASSPRTSGSYEQYF. CDR3 DNA sequence: TGTGCCAGCTCACCCCGGACTAGCGGCTCCTACGAGCAGTACTTC. Full variable domain (rest looked up from reference TRBV18 and TRBJ2-7): NAGVMQNPRHLVRRRGQEARLRCSPMKGHSHVYWYRQLPEEGLKFMVYLQKENIIDESGMPKERFSAEFPKEGPSILRIQQVVRGDSAAYFCASSPRTSGSYEQYFGPGTRLTVT.

Of note for this clone: The sample contains more than one DNA sequence encoding this CDR3. V and J are TRBV19 and TRBJ1-1; TRBD1 matches at 8 bases. With 3 bases clipped from V and 1 base from J, the junction kept 4 bases outside the gene matches. The CDR3 totals 15 residues. CDR1 is LNHDA and CDR2 is SQIVND in the germline V gene (reference sequence). The CDR3 DNA follows: TGTGCCAGTAGTATCCAGGGGGCCCCGAACACTGAAGCTTTCTTT. Translated, it gives CASSIQGAPNTEAFF.